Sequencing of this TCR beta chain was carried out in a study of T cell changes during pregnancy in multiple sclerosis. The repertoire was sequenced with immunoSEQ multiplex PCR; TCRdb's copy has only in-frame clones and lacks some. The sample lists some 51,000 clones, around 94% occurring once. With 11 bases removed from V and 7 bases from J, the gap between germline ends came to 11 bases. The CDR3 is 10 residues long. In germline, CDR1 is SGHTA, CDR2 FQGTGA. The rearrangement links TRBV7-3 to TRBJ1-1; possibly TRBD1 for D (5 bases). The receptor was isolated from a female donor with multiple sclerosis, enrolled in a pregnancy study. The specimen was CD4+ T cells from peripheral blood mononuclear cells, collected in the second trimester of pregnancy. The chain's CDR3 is CAGGGFEAFF. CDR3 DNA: TGTGCCGGGGGGGGGTTTGAAGCTTTCTTT.